A single sample gave rise to the 27 T cell receptor beta chains below, sequenced in a study of T cells in Graves' hyperthyroidism and ophthalmopathy. Amplified TCR beta CDR3 regions derived from RNA transcripts. HTBI primers were used for first-round RT-PCR of the TCR CDR3. TCRdb ran MiXCR on the multiplex PCR reads and lists one entry per CDR3 protein. The sample has approximately 700,000 distinct CDR3 sequences; 15% to 20% are singletons. Sequencing was carried out using blood. The origin of the receptors is a man younger than 35 with Graves' hyperthyroidism.

This clonotype was found once. The chain couples TRBV4-2 to TRBJ1-2, with 7 positions matching TRBD1. Germline V lookup: CDR1 LGHNA, CDR2 YNFKEQ. This CDR3 contains 15 residues. Trimming took 0 bases from V and 3 from J; bases not matched to a gene: 4. The CDR3 region is CASSQDQGGDYGYTF. The CDR3 DNA is TGTGCCAGCAGCCAAGATCAAGGGGGCGACTATGGCTACACCTTC.

The J gene is TRBJ1-1, the V gene TRBV19; possible D gene TRBD1, 6 bases. Per the germline V gene, CDR1 is LNHDA and CDR2 is SQIVND (reference sequence). The CDR3 runs to 16 residues. Trimming took off 3 bases at V and 0 bases at J, with 14 bases between the two ends. CDR3 bases: TGTGCCAGTAGTATGGTCGGACAGACCATGAACACTGAAGCTTTCTTT. Protein product: CASSMVGQTMNTEAFF.

The table lists this clonotype with many counts. The J gene is TRBJ1-1, the V gene TRBV7-8, with 7 bases fitting TRBD1. V lost 7 bases, J lost 2 bases, and 4 bases stayed unmatched. Germline values: CDR1 SGHVS, CDR2 FQNEAQ. The CDR3 is 13 residues long. In nucleotides, the CDR3 is TGTGCCAGCATCAGGGGGGGAAACACTGAAGCTTTCTTT. Translated, it gives CASIRGGNTEAFF.

In its sample, this clonotype was seen a few times. V usage is TRBV20-1 and J usage is TRBJ2-2; D might be TRBD1 (5 bases). CDR1 is DFQATT and CDR2 is SNEGSKA in the germline V gene (reference sequence). V lost 6 bases and J lost 4, with 15 bases in between. The CDR3 consists of 14 residues. The CDR3 here is CSAPRPGFTGELFF. The CDR3 DNA reads as TGCAGTGCGCCACGACCAGGGTTCACCGGGGAGCTGTTTTTT.

The CDR3 loop reads CASRSGERYEQYF. The CDR3 DNA reads TGTGCCAGCAGAAGCGGGGAGCGCTACGAGCAGTACTTC. The rearrangement uses TRBV7-9 and TRBJ2-7, with 7 bases lining up with TRBD2. Trimming cost V 6 bases and J 3 bases; bases outside gene matches: 5. From germline, CDR1 is SEHNR and CDR2 FQNEAQ (reference sequence). The CDR3 sequence is 13 residues long.

This clonotype was seen more than once but under ten times. The gene calls are TRBV4-1 and TRBJ1-4; D is unclear. The CDR3 contains 15 residues. The ends were cut back, 3 bases at V and 3 bases at J, with 11 bases in the middle. CDR1 MGHRA and CDR2 YSYEKL come from the germline V gene. CDR3 in amino acids: CASSQVVGPNEKLFF. The CDR3 nucleotides read TGCGCCAGCAGCCAGGTTGTAGGGCCTAATGAAAAACTGTTTTTT.

There are a few counts of this clonotype. The chain uses TRBV6-2 or TRBV6-3 and TRBJ2-3, with TRBD2 identical over 11 bases. The trim removed 5 bases at V and 2 bases at J, leaving 6 bases unmatched. The germline V gene encodes CDR1 MNHEY and CDR2 SVGEGT. This CDR3 has 16 residues. CDR3 nucleotide sequence: TGTGCCAGCAGTCCACGACTAGCGGGGTTCACAGATACGCAGTATTTT. This gives the protein CASSPRLAGFTDTQYF.

The sample holds many counts of this clonotype. The chain links TRBV6-5 to TRBJ2-7, with D uncertain. Trimming pared 2 bases from V and 5 bases from J, leaving 10 bases between. CDR3 length equals 13 residues. CDR1 is MNHEY and CDR2 is SVGAGI in the germline V gene. CDR3 in amino acids: CASSYTALDEQYF. In DNA, the CDR3 is TGTGCCAGCAGTTACACAGCTCTGGACGAGCAGTACTTC.

This clonotype was seen at least ten times. J is TRBJ2-1 and V is TRBV2; a weak D match, TRBD1 (6 bases). CDR3 size: 12 residues. Germline V gene sequence: CDR1 SNHLY, CDR2 FYNNEI. V gave up 3 bases and J gave up 10 bases, with 10 bases separating them. The CDR3: CASSDYREEQFF. The CDR3 DNA sequence: TGTGCCAGCAGTGACTACAGGGAGGAGCAGTTCTTC. Supplemented by reference TRBV2 and TRBJ2-1, the full variable domain reads EPEVTQTPSHQVTQMGQEVILRCVPISNHLYFYWYRQILGQKVEFLVSFYNNEISEKSEIFDDQFSVERPDGSNFTLKIRSTKLEDSAMYFCASSDYREEQFFGPGTRLTVL.

This clonotype was counted a few times. Relative to the germline gene, one junction end is altered; a read error may explain this. V is TRBV7-8 and J is TRBJ2-5; 11 nucleotides align to TRBD1. CDR3 length: 18 residues. Looked up from germline, CDR1 is SGHVS and CDR2 is FQNEAQ. The CDR3 spells CASNLGGIGQGAWETQYF. CDR3 DNA sequence: TGTGCCAGCAACTTAGGCGGGATTGGACAGGGGGCTTGGGAGACCCAGTACTTC.

This clonotype was detected many times. The chain has TRBV12-5 and TRBJ2-7, with D perhaps matching TRBD1 or TRBD2 (5 bases each). Trimming cost V 3 bases and J 0 bases, with 6 bases left between them. CDR3 length equals 13 residues. Germline assignment: CDR1 LGHNT and CDR2 FRNRAP. The chain's CDR3 is CASGFGASYEQYF. The CDR3 DNA reads as TGTGCTAGTGGTTTCGGGGCCTCCTACGAGCAGTACTTC.

This clonotype was recorded a few times. CDR3 loop: CSVVRGPGQPQHF. Here the CDR3 DNA reads TGCAGCGTCGTCAGGGGCCCAGGTCAGCCCCAGCATTTT. The V call is TRBV29-1, the J call TRBJ1-5; possible D gene TRBD1, 6 bases. From germline, CDR1 is SQVTM and CDR2 ANQGSEA. This CDR3 region has 13 residues. V was cut by 6 bases and J by 6 bases, with 15 bases left in between.

This clonotype was counted between two and nine times. This chain joins TRBV5-1 and TRBJ1-2, with TRBD1 matching 11 bases. CDR1 is SGHRS, CDR2 YFSETQ, per germline. The J segment lost 5 bases and the V segment lost 4 bases, leaving 10 bases of the junction unmatched. There are 16 residues in the CDR3. The CDR3 DNA reads TGCGCCAGCAGCCAGCTCCCTGGGACAGGGGGGTATGGCTACACCTTC. Encoded protein: CASSQLPGTGGYGYTF.

This clonotype was counted at least ten times. V usage is TRBV30 and J usage is TRBJ1-1; D gene unclear. V lost 0 bases and J lost 0, with 5 bases in between. The CDR3 is 13 amino acids. The germline V gene has CDR1 GTSNPN and CDR2 SVGIG (reference sequence). In nucleotides, the CDR3 is TGTGCCTGGAGTGTATCCGTGAACACTGAAGCTTTCTTT. Its translation: CAWSVSVNTEAFF.

This sequence joins TRBV20-1 and TRBJ1-1, with D perhaps TRBD1 (6 bases). Germline V gene lookup returns CDR1 DFQATT and CDR2 SNEGSKA (reference sequence). The CDR3 runs to 12 residues. V was trimmed by 0 bases and J by 10 bases, leaving 12 bases between them. The CDR3 sequence is CSARETGLAAFF. CDR3 DNA sequence: TGCAGTGCTAGAGAGACAGGTCTGGCAGCTTTCTTT.

Of note for this clonotype: A much larger clone lies a single base off, so this may be a read error. The gene calls are TRBV2 and TRBJ2-7; 11 bases are shared with TRBD2. The CDR3 loop spans 15 amino acids. In germline, CDR1 is SNHLY, CDR2 FYNNEI. The V and J ends lost 3 bases and 4 bases, in that order; junction bases with no gene match: 5. The CDR3 loop is CASSDPLAGGYEQYF. CDR3 nucleotide sequence: TGTGCCAGCAGTGACCCCCTAGCGGGAGGTTACGAGCAGTACTTC.

A few counts support this clonotype. The genes are TRBV3-1 and TRBJ1-3; D gene ambiguous. The germline V gene has CDR1 LGHDT and CDR2 YNNKEL (reference sequence). V was clipped by 4 bases and J by 2 bases, with 12 bases between them. The CDR3 totals 15 residues. This chain's CDR3 is CASSPRATPGNTIYF. Here the CDR3 DNA reads TGTGCCAGCAGCCCCCGGGCTACTCCTGGAAACACCATATATTTT. Supplemented by reference TRBV3-1 and TRBJ1-3, the full variable domain reads DTAVSQTPKYLVTQMGNDKSIKCEQNLGHDTMYWYKQDSKKFLKIMFSYNNKELIINETVPNRFSPKSPDKAHLNLHINSLELGDSAVYFCASSPRATPGNTIYFGEGSWLTVV.

J is TRBJ1-5 and V is TRBV14, with D possibly TRBD1 on 5 matching bases. V was cut by 1 base and J by 3 bases, with 7 bases left in between. Germline CDR1 reads SGHDN; CDR2 reads FVKESK. This CDR3 comprises 14 residues. CDR3 DNA sequence: TGTGCCAGCAGCCAAGTGGGGGACAATCAGCCCCAGCATTTT. The encoded protein is CASSQVGDNQPQHF.

V and J are TRBV11-3 and TRBJ1-1, with D possibly being TRBD1 (5 bases). Germline values: CDR1 SGHNT, CDR2 YENEEA. The V gene lost 4 bases and the J gene lost 1 base, with 10 bases spanning the gap. The CDR3 extends over 14 amino acids. The CDR3 bases are TGTGCCAGCAGCTGGCGGGGGGGGAACACTGAAGCTTTCTTT. Amino acids: CASSWRGGNTEAFF.

This clonotype was counted at least ten times. In nucleotides, the CDR3 is TGTGCCAGCAGTGAGAGGGAGGCGGGAAATGAGCAGTTCTTC. It yields the protein CASSEREAGNEQFF. The genes are TRBV2 and TRBJ2-1, with D possibly TRBD2 on 6 matching bases. Germline V CDR1 and CDR2: SNHLY, FYNNEI. Trimming removed 3 bases at V and 7 bases at J, with 13 bases between. CDR3 length: 14 residues. The variable domain in full, completed from reference TRBV2 and TRBJ2-1, reads EPEVTQTPSHQVTQMGQEVILRCVPISNHLYFYWYRQILGQKVEFLVSFYNNEISEKSEIFDDQFSVERPDGSNFTLKIRSTKLEDSAMYFCASSEREAGNEQFFGPGTRLTVL.

This clonotype was recorded at least ten times. The chain couples TRBV2 to TRBJ1-5, with TRBD1 as a possible D gene (5 bases). CDR3 length: 15 residues. CDR1 is SNHLY and CDR2 is FYNNEI in the germline V gene. Trimming took 4 bases from V and 4 from J, leaving 14 bases between them. The CDR3 sequence: CASSVAPGGNQPQHF. The DNA of the CDR3 is TGTGCCAGCAGTGTGGCCCCCGGGGGGAATCAGCCCCAGCATTTT.

Only a few counts were recorded for this clonotype. The chain links TRBV6-5 to TRBJ1-1, with 7 bases aligning to TRBD1. This CDR3 has 14 amino acids. V dropped 2 bases and J dropped 3; count of bases not matched to a gene: 3. The germline CDR1 and CDR2 sequences are MNHEY and SVGAGI. DNA for the CDR3: TGTGCCAGCAGTTACCACGACAGGGACACTGAAGCTTTCTTT. This codes for CASSYHDRDTEAFF.

This clonotype has ten or more counts. This rearrangement joins TRBV18 to TRBJ2-1; perhaps TRBD2 as D (6 bases). The CDR3 is 19 residues long. The V and J ends lost 2 bases and 4 bases respectively, with 24 bases between them. Germline CDR1 reads KGHSH; CDR2 reads LQKENI. CDR3 region: CASSPGKREQNRSYNEQFF. The CDR3 nucleotides read TGTGCCAGCTCACCAGGGAAACGGGAGCAAAACCGGTCTTACAATGAGCAGTTCTTC.

This sequence joins TRBV5-4 and TRBJ1-2, with 11 nucleotides matching TRBD1. Trimming removed 3 bases from V and 5 bases from J; junction bases left unmatched: 15. The CDR3 has 18 amino acids. Looked up from germline, CDR1 is SGHNT and CDR2 is YYREEE (reference sequence). The CDR3 DNA reads as TGTGCCAGCAGCTCCCTTACCTTTTGGGGACAGGGGGTGTATGGCTACACCTTC. Translated: CASSSLTFWGQGVYGYTF.

The chain employs TRBV5-1 and TRBJ2-1; 11 bases match TRBD1. Per the germline V gene, CDR1 is SGHRS and CDR2 is YFSETQ. V shed 4 bases, J shed 6 bases, and the junction held 6 bases outside the gene matches. The CDR3 consists of 15 residues. The CDR3 reads CASSVSGTGGNEQFF. DNA of the CDR3: TGCGCCAGCAGCGTTTCCGGGACAGGGGGCAATGAGCAGTTCTTC. Full variable domain (rest looked up from reference TRBV5-1 and TRBJ2-1): KAGVTQTPRYLIKTRGQQVTLSCSPISGHRSVSWYQQTPGQGLQFLFEYFSETQRNKGNFPGRFSGRQFSNSRSEMNVSTLELGDSALYLCASSVSGTGGNEQFFGPGTRLTVL.

This clonotype was counted between two and nine times. V gene TRBV20-1 combines with J gene TRBJ1-4; maybe TRBD1 (5 bases). The germline V gene has CDR1 DFQATT and CDR2 SNEGSKA (reference sequence). The CDR3 runs 14 residues. V gave up 0 bases and J gave up 7 bases, with 12 bases separating them. CDR3 DNA: TGCAGTGCTAGAGACAGGGCCGGGGGTGAAAAACTGTTTTTT. Amino acid sequence: CSARDRAGGEKLFF.

The sample holds many counts of this clonotype. The gene calls are TRBV2 and TRBJ2-3, with a weak D call TRBD1 (6 bases). V lost 5 bases to trimming and J lost 0 bases, with 12 bases between them. Looked up from germline, CDR1 is SNHLY and CDR2 is FYNNEI. The CDR3 consists of 15 residues. The CDR3 loop is CASSPMDSSTDTQYF. The CDR3 DNA is TGTGCCAGCAGTCCAATGGACAGTAGCACAGATACGCAGTATTTT.